This paragraph reports one TCR beta chain. The target antigen is unknown. The sample originates from a study of cytomegalovirus exposure and HLA in healthy donors. PCR amplification relied on 60 Vbeta primers (plus 13 Jbeta primers). Assay: immunoSEQ multiplex PCR; the TCRdb copy retains only in-frame clones and omits some. The repertoire holds 85,000 to 110,000 clones, with roughly three quarters as singletons. Points from the study as a whole: In a later analysis, HLA-C alleles had the fewest associated TCRs, DRB1 alleles the most.

The CDR3 sequence is 13 residues long. V lost 4 bases to trimming and J lost 3 bases, with 9 bases between them. CDR1 SQVTM and CDR2 ANQGSEA come from the germline V gene. The sample consisted of PBMCs. This TCR derives from a young woman in good health and CMV-seropositive. This chain links TRBV29-1 with TRBJ1-4; maybe TRBD1 (6 bases). The CDR3 nucleotides read TGCAGCGTTGGCAGGGGCGCTAATGAAAAACTGTTTTTT. Encoded protein: CSVGRGANEKLFF.